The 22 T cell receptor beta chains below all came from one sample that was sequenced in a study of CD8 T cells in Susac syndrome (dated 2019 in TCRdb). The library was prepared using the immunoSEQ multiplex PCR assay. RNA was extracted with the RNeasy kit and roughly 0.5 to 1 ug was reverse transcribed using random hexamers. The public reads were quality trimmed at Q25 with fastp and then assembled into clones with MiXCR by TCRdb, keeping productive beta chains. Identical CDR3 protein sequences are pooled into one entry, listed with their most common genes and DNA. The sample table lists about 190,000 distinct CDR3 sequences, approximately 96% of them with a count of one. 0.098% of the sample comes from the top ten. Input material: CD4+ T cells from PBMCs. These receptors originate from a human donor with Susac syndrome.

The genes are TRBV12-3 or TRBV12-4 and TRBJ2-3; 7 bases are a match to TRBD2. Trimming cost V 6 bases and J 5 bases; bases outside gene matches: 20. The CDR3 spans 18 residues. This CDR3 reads CASRTDLGTTRVRDTQYF. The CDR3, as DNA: TGTGCCAGCAGGACAGACCTAGGGACTACCCGAGTACGAGATACGCAGTATTTT.

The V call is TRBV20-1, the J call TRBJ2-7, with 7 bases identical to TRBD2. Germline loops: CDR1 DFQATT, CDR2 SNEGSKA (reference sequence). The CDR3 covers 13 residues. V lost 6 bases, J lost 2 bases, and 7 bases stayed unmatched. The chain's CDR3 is CSAPGGDTYEQYF. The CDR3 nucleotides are TGCAGTGCCCCTGGGGGGGATACCTACGAGCAGTACTTC.

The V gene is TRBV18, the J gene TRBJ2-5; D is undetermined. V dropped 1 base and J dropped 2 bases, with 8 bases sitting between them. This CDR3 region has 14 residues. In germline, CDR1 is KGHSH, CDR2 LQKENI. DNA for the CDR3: TGTGCCAGCTCACCACGGCCAGCTCAAGAGACCCAGTACTTC. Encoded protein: CASSPRPAQETQYF. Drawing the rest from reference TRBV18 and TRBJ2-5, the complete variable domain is NAGVMQNPRHLVRRRGQEARLRCSPMKGHSHVYWYRQLPEEGLKFMVYLQKENIIDESGMPKERFSAEFPKEGPSILRIQQVVRGDSAAYFCASSPRPAQETQYFGPGTRLLVL.

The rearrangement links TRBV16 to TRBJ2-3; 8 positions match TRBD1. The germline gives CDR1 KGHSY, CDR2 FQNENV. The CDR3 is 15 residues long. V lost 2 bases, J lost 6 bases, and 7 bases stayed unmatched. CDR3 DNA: TGTGCCAGCAGCCAAGTACGTCAGGGGGCGGATACGCAGTATTTT. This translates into CASSQVRQGADTQYF.

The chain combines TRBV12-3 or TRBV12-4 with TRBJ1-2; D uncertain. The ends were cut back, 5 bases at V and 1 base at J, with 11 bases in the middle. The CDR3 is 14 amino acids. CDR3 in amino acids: CASSLFTVNYGYTF. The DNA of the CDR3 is TGTGCCAGCAGTCTTTTTACAGTTAACTATGGCTACACCTTC.

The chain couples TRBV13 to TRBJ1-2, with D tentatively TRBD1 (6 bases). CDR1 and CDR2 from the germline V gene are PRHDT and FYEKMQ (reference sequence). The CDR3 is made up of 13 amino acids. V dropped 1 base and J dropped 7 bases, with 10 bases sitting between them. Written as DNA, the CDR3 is TGTGCCAGCAGCTTAGAACAGGGTCGTGGCTACACCTTC. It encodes CASSLEQGRGYTF.

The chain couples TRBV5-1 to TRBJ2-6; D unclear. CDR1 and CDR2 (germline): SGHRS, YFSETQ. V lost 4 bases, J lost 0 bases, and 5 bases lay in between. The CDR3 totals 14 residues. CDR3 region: CASSPASGANVLTF. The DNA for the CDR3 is TGCGCCAGCAGCCCAGCCTCTGGGGCCAACGTCCTGACTTTC.

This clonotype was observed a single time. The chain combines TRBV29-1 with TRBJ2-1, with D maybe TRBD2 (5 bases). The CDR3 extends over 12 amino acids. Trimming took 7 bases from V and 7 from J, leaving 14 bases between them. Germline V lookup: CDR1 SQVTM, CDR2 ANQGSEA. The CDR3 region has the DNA TGCAGCGCCGGGTTTTCGGGGAATGAGCAGTTCTTC. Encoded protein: CSAGFSGNEQFF.

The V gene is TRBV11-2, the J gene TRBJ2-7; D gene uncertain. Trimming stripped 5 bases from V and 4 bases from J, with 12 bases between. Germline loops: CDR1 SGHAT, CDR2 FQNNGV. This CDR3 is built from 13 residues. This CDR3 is CASSPLAPYEQYF. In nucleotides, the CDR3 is TGTGCCAGCAGCCCCTTGGCCCCGTACGAGCAGTACTTC.

This chain's CDR3 is CSVGQYNQPQHF. Written as DNA, the CDR3 is TGCAGCGTCGGGCAGTACAATCAGCCCCAGCATTTT. This chain links TRBV29-1 with TRBJ1-5; D is undetermined. The CDR3 spans 12 residues. Germline V gene sequence: CDR1 SQVTM, CDR2 ANQGSEA. The V gene lost 6 bases and the J gene lost 3 bases, with 9 bases spanning the gap.

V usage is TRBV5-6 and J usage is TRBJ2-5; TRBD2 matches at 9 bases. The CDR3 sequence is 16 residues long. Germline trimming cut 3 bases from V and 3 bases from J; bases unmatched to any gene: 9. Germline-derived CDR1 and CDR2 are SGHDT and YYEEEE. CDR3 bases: TGTGCCAGCAGCTGGAGGGGCGGGGGGGCGGAAGAGACCCAGTACTTC. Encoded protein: CASSWRGGGAEETQYF. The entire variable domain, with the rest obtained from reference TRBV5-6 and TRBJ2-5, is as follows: DAGVTQSPTHLIKTRGQQVTLRCSPKSGHDTVSWYQQALGQGPQFIFQYYEEEERQRGNFPDRFSGHQFPNYSSELNVNALLLGDSALYLCASSWRGGGAEETQYFGPGTRLLVL.

The CDR3 DNA reads TGTGCCAGCAGCTTGGACTGGGCGGGGCTAACGGGAGGGCAGTTCTTC. Amino acid sequence: CASSLDWAGLTGGQFF. This rearrangement joins TRBV5-4 to TRBJ2-1, with 7 bases matching TRBD2. This CDR3 spans 16 amino acids. V lost 0 bases to trimming and J lost 12 bases; unmatched junction nucleotides: 15. Germline CDR1 SGHNT, CDR2 YYREEE (reference sequence).

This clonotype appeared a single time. The CDR3 protein is CASSQETSLGTEAFF. The CDR3 DNA sequence: TGTGCCAGCAGCCAAGAAACGTCTTTGGGGACAGAAGCTTTCTTT. The chain links TRBV4-2 to TRBJ1-1; the D gene is possibly TRBD1 (6 bases). Between the trimmed V and J ends, which lost 0 bases and 8 bases, there was a span of 16 bases. The CDR3 sequence is 15 residues long. Looked up from germline, CDR1 is LGHNA and CDR2 is YNFKEQ.

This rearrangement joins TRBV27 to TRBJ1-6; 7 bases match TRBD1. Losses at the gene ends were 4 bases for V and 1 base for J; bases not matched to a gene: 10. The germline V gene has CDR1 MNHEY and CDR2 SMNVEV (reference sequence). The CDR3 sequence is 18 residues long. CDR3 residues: CASSSRTGVTSYNSPLHF. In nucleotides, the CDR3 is TGTGCCAGCAGTTCCCGAACAGGGGTAACGTCCTATAATTCACCCCTCCACTTT.

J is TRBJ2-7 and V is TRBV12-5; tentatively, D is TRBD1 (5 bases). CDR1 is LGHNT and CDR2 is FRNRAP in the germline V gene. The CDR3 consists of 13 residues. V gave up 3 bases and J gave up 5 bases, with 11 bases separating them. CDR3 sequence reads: CASGLMGLNEQYF. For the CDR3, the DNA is TGTGCTAGTGGTTTAATGGGGCTCAACGAGCAGTACTTC.

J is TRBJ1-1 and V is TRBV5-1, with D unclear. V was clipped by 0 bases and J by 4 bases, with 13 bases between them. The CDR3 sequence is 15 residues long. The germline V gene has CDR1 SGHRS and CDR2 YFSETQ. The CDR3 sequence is CASSLVGERSTEAFF. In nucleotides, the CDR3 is TGCGCCAGCAGCTTGGTAGGTGAACGGAGCACTGAAGCTTTCTTT.

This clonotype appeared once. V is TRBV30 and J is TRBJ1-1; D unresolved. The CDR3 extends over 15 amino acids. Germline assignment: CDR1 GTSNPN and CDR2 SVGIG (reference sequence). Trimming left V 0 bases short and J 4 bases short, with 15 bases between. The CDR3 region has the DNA TGTGCCTGGAGTGTACACCCCGGTGCGGGCACTGAAGCTTTCTTT. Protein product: CAWSVHPGAGTEAFF.

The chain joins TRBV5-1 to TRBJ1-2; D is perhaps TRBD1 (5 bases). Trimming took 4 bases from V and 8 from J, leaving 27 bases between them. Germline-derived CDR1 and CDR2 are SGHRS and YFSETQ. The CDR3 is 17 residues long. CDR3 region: CASSPFPDGRARKGYTF. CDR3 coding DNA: TGCGCCAGCAGCCCGTTCCCCGACGGCAGGGCGCGGAAGGGCTACACCTTC.

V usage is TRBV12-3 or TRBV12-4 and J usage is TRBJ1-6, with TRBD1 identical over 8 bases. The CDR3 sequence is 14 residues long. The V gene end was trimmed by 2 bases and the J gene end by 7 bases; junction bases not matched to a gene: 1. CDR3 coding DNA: TGTGCCAGCAGTTTAAGACAGGGGAATTCACCCCTCCACTTT. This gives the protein CASSLRQGNSPLHF.

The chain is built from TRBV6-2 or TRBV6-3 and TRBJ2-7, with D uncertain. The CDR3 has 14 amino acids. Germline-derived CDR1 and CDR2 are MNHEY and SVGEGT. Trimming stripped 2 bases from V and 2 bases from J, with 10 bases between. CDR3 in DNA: TGTGCCAGCAGTTACGACGGATCCCCCTACGAGCAGTACTTC. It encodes CASSYDGSPYEQYF.

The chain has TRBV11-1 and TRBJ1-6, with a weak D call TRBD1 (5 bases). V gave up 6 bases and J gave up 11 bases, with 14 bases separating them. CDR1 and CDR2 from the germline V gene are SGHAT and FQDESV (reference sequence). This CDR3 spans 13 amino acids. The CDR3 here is CASRRTGYPPLHF. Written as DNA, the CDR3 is TGTGCCAGCAGGAGAACAGGATATCCACCCCTCCACTTT.

The CDR3 nucleotides read TGCAGTGCTCTGAGAGGGACAGACTATGGCTACACCTTC. Protein sequence: CSALRGTDYGYTF. J is TRBJ1-2 and V is TRBV20-1; 7 nucleotides match TRBD1. The ends lost 5 bases at V and 3 bases at J; junction bases unmatched: 6. Looked up from germline, CDR1 is DFQATT and CDR2 is SNEGSKA (reference sequence). The CDR3 sequence is 13 residues long.